This T cell receptor (beta chain) came from a study of T cell clusters in autoimmune cytopenias. This CDR3 has 15 residues. Germline CDR1 is MNHEY and CDR2 is SMNVEV (reference sequence). About 39,000 genome equivalents of blood DNA were amplified for TRB. One tube held mixed TRB-A and TRB-B primer pools for touch-down PCR. After re-calling the multiplex PCR reads, TCRdb lists one entry per CDR3 protein, DNA absent. Seen in this sample are over 7,000 distinct CDR3 sequences; the ten most common clones hold about 3%. This TCR came from a human donor with an autoimmune cytopenia or autoimmune hepatitis (not recorded which). The chain combines TRBV27 with TRBJ2-1; TCRdb indicates TRBD1, and absent DNA this call remains unverified. Sequenced sample: peripheral blood. CDR3: CASSFGAAGHGEQFF.